This entry is about one TCR beta chain. The target antigen is unknown. This sample stems from a study of T cell repertoires in cytomegalovirus infection. As for the study in general: Through public TCR beta signatures, both CMV infection and matching HLA type were indicated.

Using its own MiXCR run on the reads, TCRdb lists one record per CDR3 protein. The sample shows about 740,000 distinct CDR3 sequences, under 40% of them seen only once. Germline V gene sequence: CDR1 SEHNR, CDR2 FQNEAQ (reference sequence). The CDR3 has 13 residues. The ends were cut back, 1 base at V and 6 bases at J, with 6 bases in the middle. Study-wide findings and caveats: The study identified carriers of CMV plus the relevant HLA from cumulative public TCR beta family frequency. There were HLA-C-restricted CMV-specific TCR beta clonotypes dominating the ex vivo response.

V usage is TRBV7-9 and J usage is TRBJ2-2; D not resolved. This receptor was identified in a human donor in good health (CMV status not recorded). Some clones in this sample may be carry-over from other donors' samples. The sequenced sample was PBMCs. DNA of the CDR3: TGTGCCAGCAGCTTAGGGGCGGCCGGGGAGCTGTTTTTT. Protein: CASSLGAAGELFF.